These T cell receptor beta chains were read from a single sample in a study of neurological immune-mediated disorders. Each CDR3 protein gets one entry after TCRdb re-called the 5' RACE reads with MiXCR. The sample holds some 60,000 distinct CDR3 sequences, about 10% seen once. The sample consisted of PBMCs. The source is a male donor with HTLV-1-associated myelopathy (HAM/TSP). Both conserved end residues are part of each CDR3. The D gene is left open where the match is weak. Size tells how often a clone was seen (once, few, many) or the class of an expanded clone, and some rows leave it out.

TGTGCCATCAGGGAAGGGGACAGGGACCGCGAGCAGTACTTC,CAIREGDRDREQYF,TRBD1,TRBV10-3,many,TRBJ2-7
TGTGCCAGCAGCCCCCGGCTGGACAGGCCATCCTACAATGAGCAGTTCTTC,CASSPRLDRPSYNEQFF,TRBD1,TRBV7-9,many,TRBJ2-1
TGCAGCGTGGATAGCGGGGGGTCATACAATGAGCAGTTCTTC,CSVDSGGSYNEQFF,TRBD2,TRBV29-1,many,TRBJ2-1
TGCAGTGCTAGAGAGAGGGGGGCAAGCACTGAAGCTTTCTTT,CSARERGASTEAFF,-,TRBV20-1,few,TRBJ1-1
TGTGCCAGCAGTTACTACTCCCAGGGGGCCGACACCTTC,CASSYYSQGADTF,TRBD1,TRBV6-6,many,TRBJ1-2
TGTGCCAGCAGTTTTTCAGGGGGGAACACTGAAGCTTTCTTT,CASSFSGGNTEAFF,TRBD1,TRBV12-3/TRBV12-4,many,TRBJ1-1
TGTGCCAGCAGCTTACGGGGCCAATCACCCCTCCACTTT,CASSLRGQSPLHF,-,TRBV7-2,many,TRBJ1-6
TGCAGTGCTACGGGCAGAGACGATCAGCCCCAGCATTTT,CSATGRDDQPQHF,-,TRBV20-1,many,TRBJ1-5
TGCAGTGCTAGAGATCCGGGACAGGGGAAACTTGGAAACACCATATATTTT,CSARDPGQGKLGNTIYF,TRBD1,TRBV20-1,few,TRBJ1-3
TGTGCCAGTAGTATAGGGAATGGAGAGACCCAGTACTTC,CASSIGNGETQYF,-,TRBV19,few,TRBJ2-5
TGCAGTGCTAGAGAGAAGATCAGCCTCCTGGAGACCCAGTACTTC,CSAREKISLLETQYF,-,TRBV20-1,many,TRBJ2-5
TGCGCCAGCAGCCAAGGTCGACGGGAAAAACTGTTTTTT,CASSQGRREKLFF,-,TRBV4-1,-,TRBJ1-4
TGTGCCAGCAGATACACAGGGTCTGGAAACACCATATATTTT,CASRYTGSGNTIYF,-,TRBV6-6,many,TRBJ1-3
TGTGCCAGCAGCGTAGGAGCGGAGGGGCTCTATGGCTACACCTTC,CASSVGAEGLYGYTF,-,TRBV9,-,TRBJ1-2
TGCGCCAGCAGCCAAAAAGCGGGGGGGAGCGCAGATACGCAGTATTTT,CASSQKAGGSADTQYF,TRBD2,TRBV4-3,many,TRBJ2-3
TGTGCCATCAGTGAGGGGGGCAGCTCCTACGAGCAGTACTTC,CAISEGGSSYEQYF,-,TRBV10-3,-,TRBJ2-7
TGTGCCAGCAGGGCGAGTGGGGGGCCTCAAGAGACCCAGTACTTC,CASRASGGPQETQYF,-,TRBV6-5,-,TRBJ2-5
TGTGCCAGCAGCCCCGGACTAGCGGGGGGGCAGAATGAGCAGTTCTTC,CASSPGLAGGQNEQFF,TRBD2,TRBV11-3,many,TRBJ2-1